The sequence of this TCR beta chain was determined in a study of T cell repertoires in cytomegalovirus infection. Study-wide background: Shared public TCR beta signatures pointed to both CMV infection and a matching HLA type.

General study findings and limits: The study identified carriers of CMV plus the relevant HLA from cumulative public TCR beta family frequency. In two of eight donors, the top clonotype was HLA-C-restricted CMV-specific.

MiXCR, run by TCRdb on the reads, gives a single entry per CDR3 protein. The sample carries 600,000 to 800,000 distinct CDR3 sequences, approximately 25% recorded once. Concerning this clonotype itself: The antigen remains undetermined.

The CDR3 runs to 15 residues. V lost 1 base and J lost 6; bases outside the gene matches: 4. Germline values: CDR1 SEHNR, CDR2 FQNEAQ (reference sequence). This clonotype originated in a human donor in good health (CMV status not recorded). Some clones in this sample may be carry-over from other donors' samples. The genes are TRBV7-9 and TRBJ2-3; 10 nucleotides match TRBD2. Sequencing input: CD8+ T cells from PBMCs. The DNA of the CDR3 is TGTGCCAGCAGCTTAGGAGCAGCGGGGGGGGATACGCAGTATTTT. Translated: CASSLGAAGGDTQYF.